This T cell receptor (beta chain) was sequenced in a study of CD8 T cells in Susac syndrome. Reverse transcription of roughly 0.45 to 1 ug RNA was performed with random hexamers. Amplification of TCR beta CDR3 by immunoSEQ multiplex PCR spanned 54 Vbeta and 13 Jbeta. Via MiXCR, TCRdb re-called the immunoSEQ multiplex PCR reads, giving one row per CDR3 protein. The sample gives some 120,000 distinct CDR3 sequences, roughly 94% of which show up once; roughly 0.13% is in the top ten. V gave up 4 bases and J gave up 5 bases, with 12 bases separating them. This CDR3 has 14 amino acids. CDR1 and CDR2 from the germline V gene are LGHNT and FRNRAP.

The receptor was isolated from a human donor with multiple sclerosis. V and J are TRBV12-5 and TRBJ2-1; possibly TRBD1 for D (6 bases). Sequencing input: CD4+ T cells from PBMCs. The DNA of the CDR3 is TGTGCTAGTGGTTCCGGGACACTCCACAATGAGCAGTTCTTC. It translates to CASGSGTLHNEQFF.